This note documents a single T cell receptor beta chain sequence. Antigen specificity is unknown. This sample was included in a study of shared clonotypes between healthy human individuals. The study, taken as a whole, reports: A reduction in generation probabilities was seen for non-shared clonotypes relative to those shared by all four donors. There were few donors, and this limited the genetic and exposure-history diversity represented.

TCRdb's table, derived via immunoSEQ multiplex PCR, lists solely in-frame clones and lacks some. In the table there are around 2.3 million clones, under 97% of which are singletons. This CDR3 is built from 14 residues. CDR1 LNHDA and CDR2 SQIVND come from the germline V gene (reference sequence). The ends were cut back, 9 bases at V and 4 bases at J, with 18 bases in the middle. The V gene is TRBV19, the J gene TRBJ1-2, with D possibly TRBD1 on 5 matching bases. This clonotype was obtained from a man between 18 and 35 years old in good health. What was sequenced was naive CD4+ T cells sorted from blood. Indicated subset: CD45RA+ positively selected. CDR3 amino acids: CASGDLPGGYGYTF. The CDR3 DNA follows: TGTGCCAGCGGAGACTTGCCCGGGGGCTATGGCTACACCTTC.